This T cell receptor beta chain was identified in a study of CD8 T cells in ankylosing spondylitis. Study outcomes and limitations: The study identified a TCR beta motif of about eight highly homologous variants that appeared characteristic of ankylosing spondylitis blood.

The V gene end was trimmed by 6 bases and the J gene end by 3 bases; junction bases not matched to a gene: 4. The CDR3 is 13 residues long. TCRdb reanalysed the 5' RACE reads using MiXCR and keeps one entry per CDR3 protein. Of about 340,000 distinct CDR3 sequences listed, 6.5% to 10% are singletons. This clonotype was observed many times. Its cognate antigen is unknown. Material for sequencing was blood, either unsorted or a sorted T cell fraction (not recorded which). The clonotype comes from a male donor with ankylosing spondylitis. This chain joins TRBV12-3 or TRBV12-4 and TRBJ1-1; 7 nucleotides line up with TRBD1. The CDR3 region is CASRRQGDTEAFF. In DNA, the CDR3 is TGTGCCAGCAGACGACAGGGTGACACTGAAGCTTTCTTT.